The present T cell receptor (beta chain) was sequenced within a study of shared clonotypes between healthy human individuals. At the level of the study: Serving as donors were a couple of women and three men, whose ages spanned 18 to 49.

There are 15 residues in the CDR3. Germline CDR1 SGDLS, CDR2 YYNGEE. The V segment lost 3 bases and the J segment 6 bases; nucleotides outside the gene matches: 4. Study conclusions and caveats: The study found about 5% of naive CD4 clonotypes shared across four donors.

This clone came up once. Its antigen is still unknown. Methods used by the authors: Filtering differed because ImmunoSEQ produced junction-only sequences that carried no quality scores. Sequenced by immunoSEQ multiplex PCR; TCRdb stores in-frame clones only, minus some. D and trimming were read from the DNA, whereas the V and J calls and clone size are those reported in that table. The data show about 820,000 clones, with over 90% seen just once and 24% held by the top ten. Positively selected for CCR7, the CD45RO-negative cells used as naive CD8 cells excluded terminally differentiated effector memory CD45RA+ cells.

The source material was naive CD8+ T cells sorted from blood. The chain uses TRBV9 and TRBJ2-2, with 11 bases lining up with TRBD1. The TCR originated in a man aged 30 to 45 in good health. CDR3 protein: CASSAGQGAPGELFF. As DNA, the CDR3 is TGTGCCAGCAGCGCCGGACAGGGGGCGCCCGGGGAGCTGTTTTTT. Full variable domain (remainder filled in from reference TRBV9 and TRBJ2-2): DSGVTQTPKHLITATGQRVTLRCSPRSGDLSVYWYQQSLDQGLQFLIQYYNGEERAKGNILERFSAQQFPDLHSELNLSSLELGDSALYFCASSAGQGAPGELFFGEGSRLTVL.